Shown below are 16 T cell receptor beta chains from a single sample sequenced in a study of radiotherapy plus CTLA-4 blockade in lung cancer. This table comes from immunoSEQ multiplex PCR, and its TCRdb copy is limited to in-frame clones, with some not included. Of tens of thousands of clones listed, 60% to 80% are singletons. The sample in question was peripheral blood, obtained from a patient treated with radiotherapy plus ipilimumab. The source is a human donor with non-small cell lung cancer who had stable disease on radiotherapy plus ipilimumab.

The V gene is TRBV7-2, the J gene TRBJ1-2; TRBD1 might be the D (6 bases). With 2 bases removed from V and 5 bases from J, the gap between germline ends came to 12 bases. CDR3 length: 14 residues. Germline V gives CDR1 SGHTA, CDR2 FQGNSA. The CDR3 protein is CASSLTGTAYGYTF. DNA for the CDR3: TGTGCCAGCAGCTTAACAGGGACGGCTTATGGCTACACCTTC.

This chain joins TRBV2 and TRBJ1-1; D remains ambiguous. There are 13 residues in the CDR3. Germline CDR1 and CDR2: SNHLY and FYNNEI. Trimming removed 7 bases at V and 1 base at J, with 10 bases between. CDR3 protein: CASNLAANTEAFF. The DNA for the CDR3 is TGTGCCAGCAATTTAGCGGCGAACACTGAAGCTTTCTTT.

The gene calls are TRBV13 and TRBJ2-5; D possibly corresponds to TRBD2 (7 bases). CDR1 is PRHDT and CDR2 is FYEKMQ in the germline V gene (reference sequence). This CDR3 region has 14 residues. V was cut by 5 bases and J by 5 bases, with 15 bases left in between. The CDR3 sequence is CASSDRGARETQYF. DNA for the CDR3: TGTGCCAGCAGCGACCGGGGGGCGCGGGAGACCCAGTACTTC.

This clone occurred a few times. The chain combines TRBV9 with TRBJ1-6; D might be TRBD1 (6 bases). This CDR3 comprises 13 residues. Germline values: CDR1 SGDLS, CDR2 YYNGEE. Between the trimmed V and J ends, which lost 4 bases and 11 bases, there was a span of 13 bases. In nucleotides, the CDR3 is TGTGCCAGCAGCATACAGGGCAGCCCACCCCTCCACTTT. It is translated as CASSIQGSPPLHF. The full variable domain, its missing parts supplied by reference TRBV9 and TRBJ1-6, is DSGVTQTPKHLITATGQRVTLRCSPRSGDLSVYWYQQSLDQGLQFLIQYYNGEERAKGNILERFSAQQFPDLHSELNLSSLELGDSALYFCASSIQGSPPLHFGNGTRLTVT.

Judged by abundance, this clone is medium-sized. The gene calls are TRBV7-9 and TRBJ2-2, with D possibly TRBD1 on 6 matching bases. This CDR3 has 19 amino acids. The V end lost 4 bases, the J end lost 2 bases, and 23 bases lay between the germline ends. Germline assignment: CDR1 SEHNR and CDR2 FQNEAQ (reference sequence). Written as DNA, the CDR3 is TGTGCCAGCAGCTCTACACTCGACAGGATTGAAGCCAACACCGGGGAGCTGTTTTTT. Translating it yields CASSSTLDRIEANTGELFF.

The J gene is TRBJ1-1, the V gene TRBV6-6; D is unclear. CDR1 MNHNY and CDR2 SVGAGI come from the germline V gene (reference sequence). V shed 2 bases and J shed 3 bases, with 13 bases lying between them. CDR3 length: 15 residues. CDR3 nucleotides: TGTGCCAGCAGTTACCCCGTTAGAACTCACACTGAAGCTTTCTTT. Translated, it gives CASSYPVRTHTEAFF.

The J gene is TRBJ2-1, the V gene TRBV5-6; 7 nucleotides line up with TRBD1. Germline loops: CDR1 SGHDT, CDR2 YYEEEE. The CDR3 runs to 15 residues. Unmatched junction bases numbered 6, after V lost 4 bases and J lost 2 bases. Here the CDR3 DNA reads TGTGCCAGCAGCGGGACAGAGACAACCTACAATGAGCAGTTCTTC. The encoded protein is CASSGTETTYNEQFF.

The table lists this clone with a few counts. This chain joins TRBV5-1 and TRBJ1-4; D is uncertain. CDR1 SGHRS and CDR2 YFSETQ come from the germline V gene. The CDR3 spans 16 residues. The V end lost 0 bases, the J end lost 6 bases, and 15 bases lay between the germline ends. DNA for the CDR3: TGCGCCAGCAGCTTGGCCCCGCAGGATAACTATGAAAAACTGTTTTTT. Its protein is CASSLAPQDNYEKLFF.

Of note for this clone: The junction departs from the called germline gene at one end, perhaps through a read error. The chain carries TRBV5-5 and TRBJ1-6; D gene ambiguous. Germline V CDR1 and CDR2: SGHKS, YYEKEE (reference sequence). There are 17 residues in the CDR3. The CDR3 region has the DNA TGTGCCGGCAGCTTGTTCGTGGAGCTTGGGAGGCTTCTACCCCTCCACTTT. Its protein product is CAGSLFVELGRLLPLHF.

V usage is TRBV29-1 and J usage is TRBJ2-1; TRBD2 matches 15 bases. The germline gives CDR1 SQVTM, CDR2 ANQGSEA. This CDR3 spans 17 amino acids. The V segment lost 8 bases and the J segment 7 bases; nucleotides outside the gene matches: 15. CDR3 nucleotides: TGCAGCTCCTGGACTAGCGGGGGGGCTTCTTTCTATAATGAGCAGTTCTTC. Its protein product is CSSWTSGGASFYNEQFF.

This clone is a singleton in its sample. The chain uses TRBV27 and TRBJ1-6; 7 bases agree with TRBD1. Germline V gene lookup returns CDR1 MNHEY and CDR2 SMNVEV (reference sequence). The CDR3 spans 15 residues. V lost 10 bases to trimming and J lost 6 bases; unmatched junction nucleotides: 12. The chain's CDR3 is CATIRTGRANSPLHF. CDR3 bases: TGTGCCACCATCCGGACAGGAAGGGCTAATTCACCCCTCCACTTT.

This clone occurred once. The chain couples TRBV4-1 to TRBJ1-2; weak D call: TRBD1 (6 bases). Germline-derived CDR1 and CDR2 are MGHRA and YSYEKL. The V end was cut by 0 bases, the J end by 0 bases, with 11 bases between. The CDR3 covers 16 residues. CDR3 DNA sequence: TGCGCCAGCAGCCAAGAGGGGGCCGAAGCTAACTATGGCTACACCTTC. Its protein product is CASSQEGAEANYGYTF.

The chain couples TRBV19 to TRBJ2-2; D is possibly TRBD1 (6 bases). Germline CDR1 LNHDA, CDR2 SQIVND (reference sequence). Trimming took 8 bases from V and 6 from J, leaving 7 bases between them. There are 11 residues in the CDR3. The CDR3 region is CASSGAGELFF. CDR3 nucleotide sequence: TGTGCCAGTTCAGGGGCCGGGGAGCTGTTTTTT.

The sample holds a few counts of this clone. This chain uses TRBV28 with TRBJ1-1, with 7 bases lining up with TRBD1. In germline, CDR1 is MDHEN, CDR2 SYDVKM. The V segment lost 2 bases and the J segment 0 bases; nucleotides outside the gene matches: 0. This CDR3 region has 14 residues. Here the CDR3 reads CASSLDRVNTEAFF. CDR3 bases: TGTGCCAGCAGTTTAGACAGGGTGAACACTGAAGCTTTCTTT.

J is TRBJ1-1 and V is TRBV6-5, with unresolved D. In germline, CDR1 is MNHEY, CDR2 SVGAGI. Trimming stripped 4 bases from V and 4 bases from J, with 4 bases between. The CDR3 contains 11 residues. CDR3 in DNA: TGTGCCAGCAGTTCCGCCACTGAAGCTTTCTTT. Its protein product is CASSSATEAFF.

CDR3 coding DNA: TGTGCCAGCAGTTTGGGGACAGGGGGCTACGTCGCTTTCTTT. Protein sequence: CASSLGTGGYVAFF. This chain connects TRBV28 to TRBJ1-1, with 12 bases lining up with TRBD1. CDR1 is MDHEN, CDR2 SYDVKM, per germline. J was trimmed by 11 bases and V by 3 bases; bases with no gene match: 7. This CDR3 has 14 residues. The complete variable domain, with remaining parts taken from reference TRBV28 and TRBJ1-1, reads DVKVTQSSRYLVKRTGEKVFLECVQDMDHENMFWYRQDPGLGLRLIYFSYDVKMKEKGDIPEGYSVSREKKERFSLILESASTNQTSMYLCASSLGTGGYVAFFGQGTRLTVV.